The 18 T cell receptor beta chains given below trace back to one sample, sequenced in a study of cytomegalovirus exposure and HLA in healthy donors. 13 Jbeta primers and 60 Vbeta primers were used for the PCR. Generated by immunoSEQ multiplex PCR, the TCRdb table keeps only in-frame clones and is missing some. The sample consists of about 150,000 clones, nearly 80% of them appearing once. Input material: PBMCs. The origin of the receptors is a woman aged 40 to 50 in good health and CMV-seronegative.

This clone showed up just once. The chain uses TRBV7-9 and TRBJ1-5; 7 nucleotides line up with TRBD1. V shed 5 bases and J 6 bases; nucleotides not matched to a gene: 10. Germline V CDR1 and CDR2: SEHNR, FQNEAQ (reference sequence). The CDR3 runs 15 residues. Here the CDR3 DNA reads TGTGCCAGCAGCATCGGGACAGCGTCGGTTCAGCCCCAGCATTTT. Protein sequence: CASSIGTASVQPQHF. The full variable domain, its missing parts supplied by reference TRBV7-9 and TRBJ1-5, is DTGVSQNPRHKITKRGQNVTFRCDPISEHNRLYWYRQTLGQGPEFLTYFQNEAQLEKSRLLSDRFSAERPKGSFSTLEIQRTEQGDSAMYLCASSIGTASVQPQHFGDGTRLSIL.

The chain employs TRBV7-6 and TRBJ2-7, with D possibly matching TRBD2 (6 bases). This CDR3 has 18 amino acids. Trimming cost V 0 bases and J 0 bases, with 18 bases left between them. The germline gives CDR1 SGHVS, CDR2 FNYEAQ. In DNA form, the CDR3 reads TGTGCCAGCAGCTTAGCGGGCCCAGTTAGCGGCAGCTCCTACGAGCAGTACTTC. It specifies CASSLAGPVSGSSYEQYF.

The CDR3 DNA sequence: TGTGCCAGCAGTACTATCCGGGACTCCTCCCGGACGCAGTATTTT. Amino acids: CASSTIRDSSRTQYF. J is TRBJ2-3 and V is TRBV28; the D gene is possibly TRBD2 (6 bases). Trimming stripped 5 bases from V and 9 bases from J, with 21 bases between. The CDR3 is made up of 15 amino acids. From germline, CDR1 is MDHEN and CDR2 SYDVKM.

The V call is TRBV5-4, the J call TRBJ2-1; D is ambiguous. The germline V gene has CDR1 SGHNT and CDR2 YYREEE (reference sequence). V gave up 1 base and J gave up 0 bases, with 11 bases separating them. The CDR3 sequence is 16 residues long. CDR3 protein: CASSLTFDSSYNEQFF. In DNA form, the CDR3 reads TGTGCCAGCAGCTTGACTTTTGATAGCTCCTACAATGAGCAGTTCTTC.

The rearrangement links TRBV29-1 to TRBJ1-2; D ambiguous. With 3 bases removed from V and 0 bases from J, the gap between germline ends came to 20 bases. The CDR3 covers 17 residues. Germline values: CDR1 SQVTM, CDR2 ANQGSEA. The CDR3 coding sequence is TGCAGCGTTGAGGTATGGCAGCCAGGTTTAGCTAACTATGGCTACACCTTC. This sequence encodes CSVEVWQPGLANYGYTF.

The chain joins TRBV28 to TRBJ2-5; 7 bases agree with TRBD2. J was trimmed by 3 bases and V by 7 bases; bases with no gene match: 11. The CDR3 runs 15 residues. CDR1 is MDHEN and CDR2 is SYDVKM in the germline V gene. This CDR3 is CASTEAGLPKETQYF. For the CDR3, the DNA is TGTGCCAGCACAGAGGCGGGACTACCAAAAGAGACCCAGTACTTC. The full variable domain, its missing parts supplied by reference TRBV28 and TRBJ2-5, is DVKVTQSSRYLVKRTGEKVFLECVQDMDHENMFWYRQDPGLGLRLIYFSYDVKMKEKGDIPEGYSVSREKKERFSLILESASTNQTSMYLCASTEAGLPKETQYFGPGTRLLVL.

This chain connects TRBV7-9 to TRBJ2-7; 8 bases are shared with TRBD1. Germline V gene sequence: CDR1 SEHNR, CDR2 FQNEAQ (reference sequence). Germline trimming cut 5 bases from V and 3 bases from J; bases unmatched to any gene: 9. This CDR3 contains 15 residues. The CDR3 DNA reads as TGTGCCAGCAGCCCCACCGAGGACAGGGTCTACGAGCAGTACTTC. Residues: CASSPTEDRVYEQYF.

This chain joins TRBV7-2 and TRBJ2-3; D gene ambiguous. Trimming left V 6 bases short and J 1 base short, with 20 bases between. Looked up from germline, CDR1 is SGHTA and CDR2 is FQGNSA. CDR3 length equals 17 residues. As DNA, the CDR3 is TGTGCCAGCAGGAAAAACGCCGGAGCCTCGGGCACAGATACGCAGTATTTT. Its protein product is CASRKNAGASGTDTQYF. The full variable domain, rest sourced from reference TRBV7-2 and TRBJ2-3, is GAGVSQSPSNKVTEKGKDVELRCDPISGHTALYWYRQSLGQGLEFLIYFQGNSAPDKSGLPSDRFSAERTGGSVSTLTIQRTQQEDSAVYLCASRKNAGASGTDTQYFGPGTRLTVL.

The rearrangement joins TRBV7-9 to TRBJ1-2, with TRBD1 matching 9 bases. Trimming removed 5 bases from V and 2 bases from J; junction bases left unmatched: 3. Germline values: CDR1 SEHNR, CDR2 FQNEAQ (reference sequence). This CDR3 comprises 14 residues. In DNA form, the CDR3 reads TGTGCCAGCAGCCGGACAGGGGACAACTATGGCTACACCTTC. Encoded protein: CASSRTGDNYGYTF.

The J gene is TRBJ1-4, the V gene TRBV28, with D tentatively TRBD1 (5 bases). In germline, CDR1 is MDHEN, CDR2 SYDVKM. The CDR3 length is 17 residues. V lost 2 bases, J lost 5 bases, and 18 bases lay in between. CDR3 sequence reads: CASSLNLRGLRNEKLFF. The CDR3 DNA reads TGTGCCAGCAGTTTAAACCTTCGGGGACTGAGGAATGAAAAACTGTTTTTT.

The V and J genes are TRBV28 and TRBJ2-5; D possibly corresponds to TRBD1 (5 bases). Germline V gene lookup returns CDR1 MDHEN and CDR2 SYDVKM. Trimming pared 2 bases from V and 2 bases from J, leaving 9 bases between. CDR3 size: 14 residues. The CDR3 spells CASSLTRAQETQYF. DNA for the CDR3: TGTGCCAGCAGTTTAACCAGGGCTCAAGAGACCCAGTACTTC.

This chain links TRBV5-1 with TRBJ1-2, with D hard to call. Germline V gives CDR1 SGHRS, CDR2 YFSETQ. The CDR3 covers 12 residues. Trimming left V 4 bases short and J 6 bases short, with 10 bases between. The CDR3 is CASSPDWNGYTF. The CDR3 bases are TGCGCCAGCAGCCCGGACTGGAATGGCTACACCTTC. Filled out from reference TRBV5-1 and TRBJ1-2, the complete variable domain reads KAGVTQTPRYLIKTRGQQVTLSCSPISGHRSVSWYQQTPGQGLQFLFEYFSETQRNKGNFPGRFSGRQFSNSRSEMNVSTLELGDSALYLCASSPDWNGYTFGSGTRLTVV.

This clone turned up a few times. CDR3 amino acids: CASSLRGYPNEQFF. The CDR3 DNA reads TGCGCCAGCAGCTTGAGGGGCTACCCCAATGAGCAGTTCTTC. V gene TRBV5-1 combines with J gene TRBJ2-1, with a tentative D call TRBD1 (5 bases). The CDR3 contains 14 residues. Germline loops: CDR1 SGHRS, CDR2 YFSETQ. Trimming shortened V by 1 base and J by 6 bases, and 11 bases separated the two germline ends.

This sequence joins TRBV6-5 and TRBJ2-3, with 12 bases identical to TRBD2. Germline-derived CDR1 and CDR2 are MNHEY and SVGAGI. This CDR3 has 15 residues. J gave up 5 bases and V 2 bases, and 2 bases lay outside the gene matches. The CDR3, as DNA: TGTGCCAGCAGTTACAAGGGACTAGCGGGAGATACGCAGTATTTT. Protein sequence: CASSYKGLAGDTQYF.

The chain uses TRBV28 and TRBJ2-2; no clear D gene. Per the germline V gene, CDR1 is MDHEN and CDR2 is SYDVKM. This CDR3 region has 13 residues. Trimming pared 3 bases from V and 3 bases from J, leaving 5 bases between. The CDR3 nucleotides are TGTGCCAGCAGTTTGGAGTACACCGGGGAGCTGTTTTTT. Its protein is CASSLEYTGELFF.

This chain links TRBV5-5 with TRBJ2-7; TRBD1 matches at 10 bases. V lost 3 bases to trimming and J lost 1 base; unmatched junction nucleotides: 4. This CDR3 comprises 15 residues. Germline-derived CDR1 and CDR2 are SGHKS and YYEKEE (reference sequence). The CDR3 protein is CASSSGTGASYEQYF. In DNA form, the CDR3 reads TGTGCCAGCAGCTCCGGGACAGGGGCGTCCTACGAGCAGTACTTC.

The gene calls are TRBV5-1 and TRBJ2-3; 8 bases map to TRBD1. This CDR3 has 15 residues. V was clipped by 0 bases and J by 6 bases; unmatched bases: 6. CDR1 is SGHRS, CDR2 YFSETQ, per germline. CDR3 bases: TGCGCCAGCAGCTTGGCCGGGACAGGAGGGGATACGCAGTATTTT. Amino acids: CASSLAGTGGDTQYF.

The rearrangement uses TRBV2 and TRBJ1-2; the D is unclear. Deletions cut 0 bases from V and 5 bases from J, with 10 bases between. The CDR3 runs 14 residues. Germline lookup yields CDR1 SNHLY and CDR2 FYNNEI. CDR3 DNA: TGTGCCAGCAGTGAAGCTCGAACAGAGTATGGCTACACCTTC. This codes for CASSEARTEYGYTF.